The TCR beta chain described here comes from a study of T cells expressing NK-cell markers (dated by TCRdb to about 2020). Concerning the study at large: In sorted CD3+CD56+NKG2C+, CD3+CD56+NKG2C- and CD3+CD56-NKG2C+ T-cell subsets from several donors, TCR beta-chain repertoires were profiled. The libraries were sequenced on Illumina HiSeq 2000/2500, MiSeq or NextSeq, producing 2 x 150 bp reads. The study sequenced eight donors, all healthy volunteers chosen at random: three men and five women. Among the eight sequenced donors, seven were HCMV-seropositive and one was HCMV-seronegative.

A commercial ELISA kit detecting HCMV-specific IgG in serum was used to determine HCMV serostatus. Peripheral blood mononuclear cells were isolated from blood by Ficoll density gradient centrifugation. Broad study findings and their caveats: For about 6 donors, the dominant CD3+CD56+NKG2C+ clonotypes were among the top 10 CD8+ clonotypes and accounted for about 1.0-7.5% of CD8+ T cells. Whether the expanded NKG2C-expressing T cell clones were specific for HCMV antigens remained unclear. Those dominant clonotypes were again the most abundant among CD3+CD56-NKG2C+ cells in a few donors, at roughly 28.3-60.1%.

Remarks on this clonotype: What this receptor recognizes is not known.

Reads for this sample came from an Illumina HiSeq 2000. 5'RACE template switching, by which a universal primer site and unique molecular identifiers were added, was used to make TCR beta cDNA libraries. Synthesis of cDNA was primed from the TCR beta constant segment and was followed by two consecutive PCR amplification steps. The paper's processing steps were these. MIGEC handled demultiplexing of the reads and grouping by UMI, while MiTCR was used to assemble and quantify clonotypes. Only TCR cDNA sequences supported by at least two reads were kept to exclude erroneous sequences. The tcR package was used for downstream repertoire analysis, with clonotypes matched between fractions based on CDR3 nucleotide sequence plus V segment. Antigen specificity was annotated against VDJdb with VDJmatch, allowing one amino acid substitution in CDR3. TCRdb reprocessed the reads, and each CDR3 protein sequence is entered once, without DNA. TCRdb, not the original authors, processed these V and J calls. The table for this sample shows 350,000 to 400,000 distinct CDR3 sequences. The biggest ten clones account for about 10% of the sample.

This receptor was taken from a woman aged 50 to 60 in good health. Donor details come from another sample of the same person, matched by shared clones. The sample consisted of blood T cells: a sorted CD56 or NKG2C T cell subset, CD4+ or CD8+ T cells, or bulk PBMC T cells (not recorded which).

Here the CDR3 is given as CSASKGAVWETQYF. The chain joins TRBV20-1 to TRBJ2-5; absent DNA, TCRdb's TRBD1 call cannot be checked. As encoded in the germline V gene (reference sequence), CDR1 is DFQATT while CDR2 is SNEGSKA. The CDR3 holds 14 amino acids from the cysteine to the phenylalanine. No coding sequence is recorded.